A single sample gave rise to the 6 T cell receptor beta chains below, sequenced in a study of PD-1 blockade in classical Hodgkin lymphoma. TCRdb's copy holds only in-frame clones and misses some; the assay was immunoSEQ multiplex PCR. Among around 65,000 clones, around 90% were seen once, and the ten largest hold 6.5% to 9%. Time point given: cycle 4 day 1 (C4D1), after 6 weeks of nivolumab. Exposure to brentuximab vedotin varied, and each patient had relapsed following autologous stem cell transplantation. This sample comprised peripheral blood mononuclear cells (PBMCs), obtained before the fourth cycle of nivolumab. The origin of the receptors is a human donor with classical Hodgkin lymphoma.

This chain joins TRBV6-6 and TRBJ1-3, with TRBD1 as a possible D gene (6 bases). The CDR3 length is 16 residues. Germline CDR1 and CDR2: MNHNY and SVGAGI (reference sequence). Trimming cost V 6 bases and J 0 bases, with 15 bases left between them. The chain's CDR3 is CASSQGGIPSGNTIYF. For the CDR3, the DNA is TGTGCCAGCAGCCAAGGGGGGATCCCCTCTGGAAACACCATATATTTT.

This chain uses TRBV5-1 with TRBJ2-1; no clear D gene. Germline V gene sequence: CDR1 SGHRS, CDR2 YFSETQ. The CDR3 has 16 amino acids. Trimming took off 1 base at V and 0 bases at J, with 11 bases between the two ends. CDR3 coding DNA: TGCGCCAGCAGCTTGTTGAGCGTGAGCTCCTACAATGAGCAGTTCTTC. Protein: CASSLLSVSSYNEQFF.

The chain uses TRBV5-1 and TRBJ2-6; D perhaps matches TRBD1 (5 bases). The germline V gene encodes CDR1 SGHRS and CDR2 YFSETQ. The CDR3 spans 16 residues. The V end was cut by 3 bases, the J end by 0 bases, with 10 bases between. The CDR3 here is CASSYDRTSGANVLTF. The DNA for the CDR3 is TGCGCCAGCAGCTACGACAGAACCTCTGGGGCCAACGTCCTGACTTTC.

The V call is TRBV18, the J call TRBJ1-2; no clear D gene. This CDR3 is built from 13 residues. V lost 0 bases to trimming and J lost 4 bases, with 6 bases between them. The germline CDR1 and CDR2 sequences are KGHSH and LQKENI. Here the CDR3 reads CASSPPGSYGYTF. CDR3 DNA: TGTGCCAGCTCACCACCCGGCAGCTATGGCTACACCTTC.

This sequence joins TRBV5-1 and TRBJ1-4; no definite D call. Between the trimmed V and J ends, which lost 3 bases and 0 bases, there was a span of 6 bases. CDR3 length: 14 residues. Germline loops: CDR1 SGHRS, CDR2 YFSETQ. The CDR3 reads CASSYDATNEKLFF. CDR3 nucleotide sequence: TGCGCCAGCAGCTACGATGCAACTAATGAAAAACTGTTTTTT.

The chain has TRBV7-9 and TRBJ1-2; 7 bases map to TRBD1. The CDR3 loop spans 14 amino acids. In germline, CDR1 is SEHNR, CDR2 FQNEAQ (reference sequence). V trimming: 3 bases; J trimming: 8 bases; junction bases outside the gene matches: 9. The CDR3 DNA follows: TGTGCCAGCAGCTTGCAGACAGGGATTGGCGGCTACACCTTC. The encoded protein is CASSLQTGIGGYTF.